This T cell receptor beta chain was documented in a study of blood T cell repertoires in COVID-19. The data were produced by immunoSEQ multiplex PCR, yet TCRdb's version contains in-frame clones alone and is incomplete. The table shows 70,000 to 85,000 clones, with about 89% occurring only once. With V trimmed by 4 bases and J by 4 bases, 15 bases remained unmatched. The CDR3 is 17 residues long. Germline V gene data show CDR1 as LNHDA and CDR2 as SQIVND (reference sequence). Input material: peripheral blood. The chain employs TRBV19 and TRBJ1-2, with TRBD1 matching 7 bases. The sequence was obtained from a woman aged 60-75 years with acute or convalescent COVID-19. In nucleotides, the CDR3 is TGTGCCAGTAGTACCTTGCCTTTGGACAGGTTGCCCTATGGCTACACCTTC. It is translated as CASSTLPLDRLPYGYTF.